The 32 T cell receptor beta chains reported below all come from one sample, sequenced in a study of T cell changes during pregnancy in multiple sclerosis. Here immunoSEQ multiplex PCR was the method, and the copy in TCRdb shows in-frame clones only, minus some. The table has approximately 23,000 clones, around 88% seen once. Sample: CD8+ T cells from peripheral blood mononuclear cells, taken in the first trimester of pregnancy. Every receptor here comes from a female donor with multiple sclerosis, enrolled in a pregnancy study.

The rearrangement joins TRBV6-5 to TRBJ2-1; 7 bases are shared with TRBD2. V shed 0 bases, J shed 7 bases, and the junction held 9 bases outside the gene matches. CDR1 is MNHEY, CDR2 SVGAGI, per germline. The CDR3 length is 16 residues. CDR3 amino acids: CASSYSASGNRNEQFF. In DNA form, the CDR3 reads TGTGCCAGCAGTTACTCGGCCAGCGGGAATCGAAATGAGCAGTTCTTC.

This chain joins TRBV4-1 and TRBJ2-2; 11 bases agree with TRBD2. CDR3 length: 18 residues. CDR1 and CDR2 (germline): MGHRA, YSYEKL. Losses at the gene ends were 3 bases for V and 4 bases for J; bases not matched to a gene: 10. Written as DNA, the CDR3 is TGCGCCAGCAGCCATTTTCCGGGACTAGCGGAGTTCACCGGGGAGCTGTTTTTT. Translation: CASSHFPGLAEFTGELFF.

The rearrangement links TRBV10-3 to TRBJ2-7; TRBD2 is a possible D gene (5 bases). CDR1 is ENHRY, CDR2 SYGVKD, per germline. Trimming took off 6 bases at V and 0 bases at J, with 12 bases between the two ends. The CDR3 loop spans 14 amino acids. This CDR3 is CAIRPGLSSYEQYF. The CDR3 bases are TGTGCCATCAGACCGGGGTTAAGCTCCTACGAGCAGTACTTC.

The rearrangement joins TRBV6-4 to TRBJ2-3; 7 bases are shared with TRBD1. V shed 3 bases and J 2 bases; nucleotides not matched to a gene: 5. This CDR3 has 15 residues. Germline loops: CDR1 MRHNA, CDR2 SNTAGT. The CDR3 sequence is CASSEGQSSTDTQYF. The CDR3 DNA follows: TGTGCCAGCAGTGAGGGACAGTCGTCCACAGATACGCAGTATTTT.

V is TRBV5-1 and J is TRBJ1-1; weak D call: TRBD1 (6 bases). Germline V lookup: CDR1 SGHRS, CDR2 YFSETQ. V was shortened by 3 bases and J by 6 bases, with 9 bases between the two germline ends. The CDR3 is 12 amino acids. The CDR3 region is CASSWDTAEAFF. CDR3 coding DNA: TGCGCCAGCAGCTGGGACACCGCTGAAGCTTTCTTT. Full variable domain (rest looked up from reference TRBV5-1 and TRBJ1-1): KAGVTQTPRYLIKTRGQQVTLSCSPISGHRSVSWYQQTPGQGLQFLFEYFSETQRNKGNFPGRFSGRQFSNSRSEMNVSTLELGDSALYLCASSWDTAEAFFGQGTRLTVV.

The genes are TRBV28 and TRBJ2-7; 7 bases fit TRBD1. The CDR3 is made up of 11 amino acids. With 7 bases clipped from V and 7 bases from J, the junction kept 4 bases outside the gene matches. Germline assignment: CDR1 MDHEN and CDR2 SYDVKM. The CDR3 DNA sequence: TGTGCCAGCACCAGGGGGAATGAGCAGTACTTC. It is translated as CASTRGNEQYF.

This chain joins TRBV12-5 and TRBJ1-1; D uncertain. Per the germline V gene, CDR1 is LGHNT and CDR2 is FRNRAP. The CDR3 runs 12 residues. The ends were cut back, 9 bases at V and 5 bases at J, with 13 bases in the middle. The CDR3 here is CASQWEETEAFF. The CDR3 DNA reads TGTGCTAGCCAATGGGAGGAGACTGAAGCTTTCTTT.

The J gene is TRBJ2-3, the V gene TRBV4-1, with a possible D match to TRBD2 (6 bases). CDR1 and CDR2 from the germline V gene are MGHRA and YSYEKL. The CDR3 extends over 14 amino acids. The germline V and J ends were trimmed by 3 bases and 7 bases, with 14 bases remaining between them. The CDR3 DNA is TGCGCCAGCAGCCAGGCTCTCGGACTAAATACGCAGTATTTT. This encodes CASSQALGLNTQYF.

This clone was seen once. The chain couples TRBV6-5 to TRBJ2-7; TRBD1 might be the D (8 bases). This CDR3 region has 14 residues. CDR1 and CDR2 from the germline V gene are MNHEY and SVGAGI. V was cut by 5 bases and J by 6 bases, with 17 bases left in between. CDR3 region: CASSLTGGDREQYF. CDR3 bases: TGTGCCAGCAGTCTTACAGGGGGGGATCGCGAGCAGTACTTC.

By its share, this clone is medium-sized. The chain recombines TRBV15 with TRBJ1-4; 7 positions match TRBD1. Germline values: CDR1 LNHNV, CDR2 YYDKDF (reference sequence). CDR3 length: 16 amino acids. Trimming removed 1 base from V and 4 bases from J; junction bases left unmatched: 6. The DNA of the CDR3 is TGTGCCACCAGCAGAGGACGACAGGGCGGTAATGAAAAACTGTTTTTT. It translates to CATSRGRQGGNEKLFF.

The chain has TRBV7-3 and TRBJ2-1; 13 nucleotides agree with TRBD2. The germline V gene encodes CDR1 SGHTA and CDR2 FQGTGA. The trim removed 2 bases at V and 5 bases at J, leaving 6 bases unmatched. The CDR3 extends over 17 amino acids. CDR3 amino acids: CASSLGTSGTWNNEQFF. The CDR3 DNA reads TGTGCCAGCAGCTTAGGGACTAGCGGGACTTGGAACAATGAGCAGTTCTTC.

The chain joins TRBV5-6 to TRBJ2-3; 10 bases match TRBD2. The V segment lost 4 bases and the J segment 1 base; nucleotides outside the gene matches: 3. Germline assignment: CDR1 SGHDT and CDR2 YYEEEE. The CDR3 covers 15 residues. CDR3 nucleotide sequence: TGTGCCAGCAGCCCTGGACTAGCGGGCACAGATACGCAGTATTTT. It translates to CASSPGLAGTDTQYF.

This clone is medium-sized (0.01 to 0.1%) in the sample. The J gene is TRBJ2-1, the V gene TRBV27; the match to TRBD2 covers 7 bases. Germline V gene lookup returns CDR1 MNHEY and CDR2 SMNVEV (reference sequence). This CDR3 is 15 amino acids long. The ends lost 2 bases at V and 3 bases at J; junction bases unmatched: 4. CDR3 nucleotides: TGTGCCAGCAGTTTAGAAGCGGGATTCTACAATGAGCAGTTCTTC. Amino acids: CASSLEAGFYNEQFF.

The CDR3 sequence: CASSWTSGSTDTQYF. CDR3 in DNA: TGTGCCAGCAGTTGGACTAGCGGATCCACAGATACGCAGTATTTT. The V and J genes are TRBV27 and TRBJ2-3, with 10 bases lining up with TRBD2. V was clipped by 4 bases and J by 2 bases; unmatched bases: 3. The length of the CDR3 is 15 residues. In germline, CDR1 is MNHEY, CDR2 SMNVEV (reference sequence).

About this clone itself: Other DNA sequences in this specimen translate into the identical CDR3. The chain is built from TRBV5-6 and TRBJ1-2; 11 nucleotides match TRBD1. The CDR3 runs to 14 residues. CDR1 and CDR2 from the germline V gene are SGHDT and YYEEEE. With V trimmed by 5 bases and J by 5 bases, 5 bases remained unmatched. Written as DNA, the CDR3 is TGTGCCAGCAGTTCCGGGACAGGGGGTTATGGCTACACCTTC. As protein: CASSSGTGGYGYTF. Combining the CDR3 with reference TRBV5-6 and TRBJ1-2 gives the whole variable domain DAGVTQSPTHLIKTRGQQVTLRCSPKSGHDTVSWYQQALGQGPQFIFQYYEEEERQRGNFPDRFSGHQFPNYSSELNVNALLLGDSALYLCASSSGTGGYGYTFGSGTRLTVV.

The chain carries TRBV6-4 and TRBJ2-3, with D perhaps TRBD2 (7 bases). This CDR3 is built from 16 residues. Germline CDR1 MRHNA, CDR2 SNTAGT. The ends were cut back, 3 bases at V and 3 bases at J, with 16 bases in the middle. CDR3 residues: CASSESGGAGTDTQYF. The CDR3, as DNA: TGTGCCAGCAGTGAGTCGGGGGGCGCCGGTACAGATACGCAGTATTTT.

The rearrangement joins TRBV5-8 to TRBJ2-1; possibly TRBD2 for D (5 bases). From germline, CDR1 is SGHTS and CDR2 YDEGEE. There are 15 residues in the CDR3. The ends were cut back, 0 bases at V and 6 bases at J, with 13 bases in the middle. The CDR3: CASSLDSAAGNEQFF. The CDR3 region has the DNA TGTGCCAGCAGCTTGGATAGCGCGGCGGGCAATGAGCAGTTCTTC.

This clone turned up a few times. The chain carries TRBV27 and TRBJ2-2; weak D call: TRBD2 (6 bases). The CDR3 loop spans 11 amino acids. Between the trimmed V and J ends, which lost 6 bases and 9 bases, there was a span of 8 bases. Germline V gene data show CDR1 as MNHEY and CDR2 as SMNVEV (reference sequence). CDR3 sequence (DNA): TGTGCCAGCAGCGCGGGATGGGAGCTGTTTTTT. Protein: CASSAGWELFF.

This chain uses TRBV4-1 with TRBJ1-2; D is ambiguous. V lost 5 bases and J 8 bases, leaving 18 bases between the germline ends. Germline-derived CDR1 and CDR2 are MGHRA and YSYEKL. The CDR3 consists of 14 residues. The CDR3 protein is CASSAEVREDGYTF. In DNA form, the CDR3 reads TGCGCCAGCAGCGCGGAAGTTCGGGAGGACGGCTACACCTTC.

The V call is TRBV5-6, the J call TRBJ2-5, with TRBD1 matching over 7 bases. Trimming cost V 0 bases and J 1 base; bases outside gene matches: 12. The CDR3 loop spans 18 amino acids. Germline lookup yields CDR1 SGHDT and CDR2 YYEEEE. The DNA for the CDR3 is TGTGCCAGCAGCTTGGAGGGATTCCACAGGGGAACCCAAGAGACCCAGTACTTC. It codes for CASSLEGFHRGTQETQYF.

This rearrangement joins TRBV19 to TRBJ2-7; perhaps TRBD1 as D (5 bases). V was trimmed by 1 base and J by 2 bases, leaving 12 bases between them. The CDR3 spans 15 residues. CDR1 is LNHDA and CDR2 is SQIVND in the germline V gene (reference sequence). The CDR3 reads CASSIAQGSTYEQYF. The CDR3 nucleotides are TGTGCCAGTAGTATAGCCCAGGGATCCACCTACGAGCAGTACTTC.

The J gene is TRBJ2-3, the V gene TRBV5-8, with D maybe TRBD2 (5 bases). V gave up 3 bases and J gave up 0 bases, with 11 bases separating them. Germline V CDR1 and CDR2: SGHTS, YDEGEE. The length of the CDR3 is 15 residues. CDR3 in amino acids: CASSSPGTSTDTQYF. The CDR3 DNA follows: TGTGCCAGCAGCTCGCCGGGAACTAGCACAGATACGCAGTATTTT.

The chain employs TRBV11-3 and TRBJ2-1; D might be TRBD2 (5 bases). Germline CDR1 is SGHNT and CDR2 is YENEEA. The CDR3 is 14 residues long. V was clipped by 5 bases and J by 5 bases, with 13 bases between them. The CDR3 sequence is CASSRWSGNNEQFF. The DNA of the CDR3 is TGTGCCAGCAGCCGCTGGAGCGGAAACAATGAGCAGTTCTTC.

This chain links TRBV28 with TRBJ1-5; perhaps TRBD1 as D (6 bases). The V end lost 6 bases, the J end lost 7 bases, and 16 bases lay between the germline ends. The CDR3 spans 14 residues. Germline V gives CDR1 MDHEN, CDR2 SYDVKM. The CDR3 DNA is TGTGCCAGCAGCTGGGACATTTCGGGGCAGCCCCAGCATTTT. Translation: CASSWDISGQPQHF.

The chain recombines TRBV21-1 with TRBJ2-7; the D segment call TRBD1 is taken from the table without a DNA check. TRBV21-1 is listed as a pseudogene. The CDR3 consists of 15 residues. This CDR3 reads CASSWHDRLFGEQYF. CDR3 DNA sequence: TGTGCCAGCAGCTGGCACGACAGACTCTTTGGGGAGCAGTACTTC.

CDR3 loop: CSVETPSSYNEQFF. CDR3 sequence (DNA): TGCAGCGTTGAAACGCCGAGCTCCTACAATGAGCAGTTCTTC. V and J are TRBV29-1 and TRBJ2-1; D is undetermined. The germline V gene encodes CDR1 SQVTM and CDR2 ANQGSEA. Trimming took 2 bases from V and 0 from J, leaving 8 bases between them. The CDR3 consists of 14 residues.

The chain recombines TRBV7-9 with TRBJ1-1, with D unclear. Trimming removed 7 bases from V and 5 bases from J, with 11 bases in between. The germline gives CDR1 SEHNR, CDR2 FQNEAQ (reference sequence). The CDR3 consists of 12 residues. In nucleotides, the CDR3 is TGTGCCAGCACCGGCCGAGGGACTGAAGCTTTCTTT. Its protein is CASTGRGTEAFF.

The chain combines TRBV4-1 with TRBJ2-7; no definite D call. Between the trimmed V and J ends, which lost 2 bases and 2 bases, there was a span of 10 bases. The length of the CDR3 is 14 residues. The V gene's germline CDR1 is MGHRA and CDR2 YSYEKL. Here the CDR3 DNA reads TGCGCCAGCAGCCAACTCACTACTACCTACGAGCAGTACTTC. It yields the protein CASSQLTTTYEQYF.

CDR3 loop: CASSLGSGLEAFF. CDR3 sequence (DNA): TGTGCCAGCAGCTTAGGATCAGGGCTAGAAGCTTTCTTT. V gene TRBV7-9 combines with J gene TRBJ1-1; the D gene is possibly TRBD1 (5 bases). Trimming left V 1 base short and J 8 bases short, with 11 bases between. Germline values: CDR1 SEHNR, CDR2 FQNEAQ (reference sequence). The CDR3 consists of 13 residues.

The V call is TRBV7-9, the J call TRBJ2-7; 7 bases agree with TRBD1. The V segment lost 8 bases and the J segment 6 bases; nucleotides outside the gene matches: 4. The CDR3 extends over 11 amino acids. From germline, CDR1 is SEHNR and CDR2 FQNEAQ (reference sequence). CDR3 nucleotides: TGTGCCAGCTTTAACAGGGGCGAGCAGTACTTC. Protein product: CASFNRGEQYF.

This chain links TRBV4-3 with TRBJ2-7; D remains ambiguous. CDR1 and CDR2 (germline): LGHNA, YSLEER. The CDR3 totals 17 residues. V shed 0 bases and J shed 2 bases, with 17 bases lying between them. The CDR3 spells CASSQDISLEATYEQYF. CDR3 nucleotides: TGCGCCAGCAGCCAAGATATTTCTTTAGAGGCCACCTACGAGCAGTACTTC.

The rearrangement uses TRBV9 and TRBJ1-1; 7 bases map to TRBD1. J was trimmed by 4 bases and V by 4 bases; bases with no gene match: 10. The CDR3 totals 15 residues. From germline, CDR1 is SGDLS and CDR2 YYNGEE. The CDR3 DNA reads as TGTGCCAGCAGCACAACTCAGGGGGGTAGCACTGAAGCTTTCTTT. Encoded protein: CASSTTQGGSTEAFF.